These T cell receptor beta chains were read from a single sample in a study of vaccination and CD4 T cells after COVID-19. MiXCR, run by TCRdb on the PCR reads, gives a single entry per CDR3 protein. The data show about 16,000 distinct CDR3 sequences, about 72% seen once. The antigens these receptors bind are not known. Sequencing was performed on CD4+ T cells from blood, cultured in vitro. The origin of the receptors is a human donor who had recovered from COVID-19. The CDR3 runs from the conserved cysteine through the conserved F or W. D genes are given only for firm matches. Clone size is not always given. Where it is, it says once, few, many or a class for expanded clones.

size: .; length: 15; V: TRBV15; D: .; J: TRBJ1-5; DNA: TGTGCCACCAGCAGAGGAGAACAGAGAAATCAGCCCCAGCATTTT; CDR3: CATSRGEQRNQPQHF
size: once; length: 11; V: TRBV24-1; D: .; J: TRBJ2-7; DNA: TGTGCCACCAGTGGTGGTAACGAGCAGTACTTC; CDR3: CATSGGNEQYF
size: .; length: 17; V: TRBV5-4; D: .; J: TRBJ2-2; DNA: TGTGCCAGCAGTCCGGGGGCGGACTGGGCGAACACCGGGGAGCTGTTTTTT; CDR3: CASSPGADWANTGELFF
size: .; length: 14; V: TRBV7-2; D: .; J: TRBJ1-2; DNA: TGTGCCAGCAGCTTAGGGGGGGACGTTCATGGCTACACCTTC; CDR3: CASSLGGDVHGYTF
size: .; length: 14; V: TRBV6-1; D: TRBD1; J: TRBJ1-5; DNA: TGTGCCAGCAGTCGGACAGGGCTTAATCAGCCCCAGCATTTT; CDR3: CASSRTGLNQPQHF
size: .; length: 12; V: TRBV6-1; D: .; J: TRBJ1-2; DNA: TGTGCCAGCGGGCGACTGAACTATGGCTACACCTTC; CDR3: CASGRLNYGYTF
size: .; length: 14; V: TRBV7-2; D: .; J: TRBJ1-5; DNA: TGTGCCAGCAGCTTAGCGAGGGACTACGGGCCCCAGCATTTT; CDR3: CASSLARDYGPQHF
size: once; length: 16; V: TRBV20-1; D: .; J: TRBJ1-2; DNA: TGCAGTGCTAGACCCCTGACGCGGGCGAACAACTATGGCTACACCTTC; CDR3: CSARPLTRANNYGYTF
size: few; length: 15; V: TRBV19; D: .; J: TRBJ1-6; DNA: TGTGCCAGTAGTCCCTCAAAGCACAGGACTTCACCCCTCCACTTT; CDR3: CASSPSKHRTSPLHF
size: .; length: 15; V: TRBV20-1; D: .; J: TRBJ1-6; DNA: TGCAGTGCTAGAGCCGGGGGGGCCCACCTTTCACCCCTCCACTTT; CDR3: CSARAGGAHLSPLHF
size: .; length: 15; V: TRBV10-3; D: .; J: TRBJ1-1; DNA: TGTGCCATCAGTGAGTCCGGGACGGAGAACACTGAAGCTTTCTTT; CDR3: CAISESGTENTEAFF
size: .; length: 17; V: TRBV7-3; D: TRBD1; J: TRBJ2-2; DNA: TGTGCCAGCAGCTTGGGCAAGACAGGGGACCACACCGGGGAGCTGTTTTTT; CDR3: CASSLGKTGDHTGELFF
size: .; length: 15; V: TRBV20-1; D: TRBD2; J: TRBJ2-7; DNA: TGCAGTGCTAGGGCTGGGACTAGCGACTCCTACGAGCAGTACTTC; CDR3: CSARAGTSDSYEQYF
size: .; length: 16; V: TRBV24-1; D: .; J: TRBJ2-3; DNA: TGTGCCACCAGTGATTTTGGCCACCCCGGGGGAGATACGCAGTATTTT; CDR3: CATSDFGHPGGDTQYF
size: .; length: 14; V: TRBV6-1; D: .; J: TRBJ2-7; DNA: TGTGCCACCCGGTGGGGCAGGGGCTCCTACGAGCAGTACTTC; CDR3: CATRWGRGSYEQYF
size: .; length: 14; V: TRBV25-1; D: TRBD1; J: TRBJ1-3; DNA: TGTGCCAGCAGCGACAGGGGGCGCGGAAACACCATATATTTT; CDR3: CASSDRGRGNTIYF
size: .; length: 12; V: TRBV6-1; D: .; J: TRBJ1-2; DNA: TGTGCCAGCAGTGAGTACAGCTATGGCTACACCTTC; CDR3: CASSEYSYGYTF
size: .; length: 16; V: TRBV27; D: .; J: TRBJ2-3; DNA: TGTGCCAGCAGCGTCCCCGGGACTCCTAGCACAGATACGCAGTATTTT; CDR3: CASSVPGTPSTDTQYF
size: .; length: 16; V: TRBV6-2/TRBV6-3; D: .; J: TRBJ2-7; DNA: TGTGCCAGCAGAGACCCTCGGGGGACTCGAACCTACGAGCAGTACTTC; CDR3: CASRDPRGTRTYEQYF
size: .; length: 15; V: TRBV4-3; D: TRBD1; J: TRBJ1-2; DNA: TGCGCCAGCAGCCAAGAAAACAGGGGCTATTATGGCTACACCTTC; CDR3: CASSQENRGYYGYTF
size: .; length: 15; V: TRBV2; D: .; J: TRBJ2-2; DNA: TGTGCCAGCAGCTACCGGGATATGGTGACCGGGGAGCTGTTTTTT; CDR3: CASSYRDMVTGELFF
size: .; length: 15; V: TRBV7-8; D: .; J: TRBJ2-2; DNA: TGTGCCAGCAGCCGGGCGGGAATGAACACCGGGGAGCTGTTTTTT; CDR3: CASSRAGMNTGELFF
size: .; length: 15; V: TRBV27; D: .; J: TRBJ2-5; DNA: TGTGCCAGCAGTGCCTATCAGGGGGGTAGGGAGACCCAGTACTTC; CDR3: CASSAYQGGRETQYF
size: .; length: 15; V: TRBV20-1; D: .; J: TRBJ2-5; DNA: TGCAGTGCCCGCGACAGGCGGACTACTCAAGAGACCCAGTACTTC; CDR3: CSARDRRTTQETQYF
size: .; length: 11; V: TRBV6-2/TRBV6-3; D: .; J: TRBJ2-7; DNA: TGTGCCAGCAGGGACGATTTGGAGCAGTACTTC; CDR3: CASRDDLEQYF
size: .; length: 19; V: TRBV24-1; D: .; J: TRBJ1-1; DNA: TGTGCCACCAGTGACACCACGGGGCCAGTCCCGTTCATGAACACTGAAGCTTTCTTT; CDR3: CATSDTTGPVPFMNTEAFF
size: .; length: 14; V: TRBV15; D: .; J: TRBJ2-5; DNA: TGTGCCACCAGCAGAGATCGCCTAAGGACGACCCAGTACTTC; CDR3: CATSRDRLRTTQYF
size: .; length: 15; V: TRBV20-1; D: .; J: TRBJ2-5; DNA: TGCAGTGCTAGACATAAACCGAGCGTCATGGAGACCCAGTACTTC; CDR3: CSARHKPSVMETQYF
size: .; length: 13; V: TRBV5-5; D: .; J: TRBJ1-1; DNA: TGTGCCAGCAGCTTCCTCAGTTACACTGAAGCTTTCTTT; CDR3: CASSFLSYTEAFF
size: few; length: 17; V: TRBV7-2; D: .; J: TRBJ1-5; DNA: TGTGCCAGCAGCCGACACACCATAACAGGGAGCCTACGGCCCCAGCATTTT; CDR3: CASSRHTITGSLRPQHF
size: few; length: 14; V: TRBV20-1; D: TRBD1; J: TRBJ1-5; DNA: TGCAGTGCCAGGAGACAGGGGGCAGGGCAGCCCCAGCATTTT; CDR3: CSARRQGAGQPQHF
size: .; length: 14; V: TRBV20-1; D: .; J: TRBJ2-3; DNA: TGCAGTGCTCCGCGAGCCGCTGGCACAGATACGCAGTATTTT; CDR3: CSAPRAAGTDTQYF
size: few; length: 18; V: TRBV20-1; D: TRBD2; J: TRBJ2-2; DNA: TGCAGTGCTAGAACTATGGGTAGCGGGAGACCAAACACCGGGGAGCTGTTTTTT; CDR3: CSARTMGSGRPNTGELFF
size: .; length: 17; V: TRBV21-1; D: .; J: TRBJ1-5; DNA: TGTGCCAGCAGCCCTAAGCCGTCGGGACAGGGCAATCAGCCCCAGCATTTT; CDR3: CASSPKPSGQGNQPQHF
size: once; length: 14; V: TRBV7-2; D: .; J: TRBJ1-3; DNA: TGTGCCAGCAGCTTAACGCTCTCTGGAAACACCATATATTTT; CDR3: CASSLTLSGNTIYF